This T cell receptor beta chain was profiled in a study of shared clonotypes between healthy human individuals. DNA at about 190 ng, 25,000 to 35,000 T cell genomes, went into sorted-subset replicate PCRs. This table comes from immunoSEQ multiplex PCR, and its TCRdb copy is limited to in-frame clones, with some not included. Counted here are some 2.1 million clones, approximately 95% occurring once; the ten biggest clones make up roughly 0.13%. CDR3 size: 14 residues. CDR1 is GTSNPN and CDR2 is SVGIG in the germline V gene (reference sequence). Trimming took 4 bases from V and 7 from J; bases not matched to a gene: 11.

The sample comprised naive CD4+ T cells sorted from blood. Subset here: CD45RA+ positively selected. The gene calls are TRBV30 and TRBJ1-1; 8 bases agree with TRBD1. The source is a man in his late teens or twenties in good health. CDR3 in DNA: TGTGCCTGGACCGGGACAGGCCGCTATAGTGAAGCTTTCTTT. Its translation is CAWTGTGRYSEAFF.